Listed below are T cell receptor beta chains from one sample, sequenced in a study of neurological immune-mediated disorders. Each CDR3 protein is one row after TCRdb ran MiXCR on the 5' RACE reads. The sample consists of 95,000 to 150,000 distinct CDR3 sequences, approximately 3.2% of them appearing once. Sequenced: PBMCs. The receptors here all came from a woman aged 25 to 39 with multiple sclerosis. The CDR3 runs from the conserved cysteine through the conserved F or W. The D gene is left open where the match is weak. Clone sizes are shown as how often the clone was seen (once, few, many) or a class if it is expanded.

>TRBJ2-3|many|-|TRBV14
TGTGCCAGCAGTAGGACCGGTAGCACAGATACGCAGTATTTT
CASSRTGSTDTQYF
>TRBJ2-7|many|-|TRBV11-2
TGTGCCAGCAGCTTAGCCTTGGAGCGGTATTCGACCTACGAGCAGTACTTC
CASSLALERYSTYEQYF
>TRBJ2-1|many|TRBD2|TRBV6-5
TGTGCCAGCAGTTCTAGCGGGAACGACAATGAGCAGTTCTTC
CASSSSGNDNEQFF
>TRBJ2-2|many|-|TRBV9
TGTGCCAGCAGCGAGGGGGGCGGGGAGCTGTTTTTT
CASSEGGGELFF
>TRBJ2-7|many|-|TRBV5-1
TGCGCCAGCAGCGGGGACTACGAGCAGTACTTC
CASSGDYEQYF
>TRBJ2-2|many|-|TRBV5-6
TGTGCCAGCAGCTTTGAAGTGGTGAACACCGGGGAGCTGTTTTTT
CASSFEVVNTGELFF
>TRBJ2-1|many|-|TRBV4-3
TGCGCCAGCAGCCAAGATATAAGGGACGGGGTTTACAATGAGCAGTTCTTC
CASSQDIRDGVYNEQFF
>TRBJ2-3|few|-|TRBV5-1
TGCGCCAGCAGTGGGGGGGGCGGCGGATTCACAGATACGCAGTATTTT
CASSGGGGGFTDTQYF
>TRBJ1-1|many|-|TRBV20-1
TGCAGTGCTAGGCCTGGGAACATGAACACTGAAGCTTTCTTT
CSARPGNMNTEAFF
>TRBJ2-1|medium-sized|-|TRBV5-5
TGTGCCAGCACCCTCGGGCGGGCCCGCTACAATGAGCAGTTCTTC
CASTLGRARYNEQFF
>TRBJ2-1|many|TRBD2|TRBV20-1
TGCAGTGCTAGAGTGGGTAGCGGGAGGAGGAATGAGCAGTTCTTC
CSARVGSGRRNEQFF
>TRBJ1-1|many|-|TRBV5-1
TGCGCCAGCAGCTCGACAGGAGGGAACACTGAAGCTTTCTTT
CASSSTGGNTEAFF
>TRBJ2-4|many|-|TRBV9
TGTGCCAGCAGCCCCCCCATTGGGGAAAACATTCAGTACTTC
CASSPPIGENIQYF
>TRBJ2-3|many|-|TRBV20-1
TGCAGTGCCAACTCGCTTGGGGGCACAGATACGCAGTATTTT
CSANSLGGTDTQYF
>TRBJ2-7|few|-|TRBV5-1
TGCGCCAGCAGCCCCCGGGACATCTCCTACGAGCAGTACTTC
CASSPRDISYEQYF
>TRBJ2-1|many|TRBD1|TRBV12-3/TRBV12-4
TGTGCCAGCAGTTTGGTGACAGGGGGCTCCTACAATGAGCAGTTCTTC
CASSLVTGGSYNEQFF
>TRBJ2-7|many|TRBD2|TRBV7-9
TGTGCCAGCAGCACGTTAGCGGGCCCTGCTTACGAGCAGTACTTC
CASSTLAGPAYEQYF
>TRBJ2-7|many|TRBD1|TRBV7-6
TGTGCCAGCAGCCCCGGACAGGGGGCCTCCTACGAGCAGTACTTC
CASSPGQGASYEQYF
>TRBJ1-1|many|-|TRBV25-1
TGTGCCAGCAGTGTTGGGGGGTCGAACACTGAAGCTTTCTTT
CASSVGGSNTEAFF
>TRBJ1-1|few|-|TRBV6-5
TGTGCCAGCAGTTACTCGAACAGCCAGAACACTGAAGCTTTCTTT
CASSYSNSQNTEAFF
>TRBJ1-1|many|TRBD1|TRBV19
TGTGCCAGTAGTATCCCCGCGGACAGGGGCCGGGTACTCAAAGCTTTCTTT
CASSIPADRGRVLKAFF
>TRBJ2-7|many|-|TRBV5-5
TGTGCCAGCAGCACGGGTCCCTACGAGCAGTACTTC
CASSTGPYEQYF
>TRBJ1-3|few|-|TRBV7-8
TGTGCCAGCAGCCAGAGGGGCTCTGGAAACACCATATATTTT
CASSQRGSGNTIYF
>TRBJ2-3|many|TRBD2|TRBV7-2
TGTGCCAGCAGCTTAGTTGGAAGGGCGGGGGGCTCCACAGATACGCAGTATTTT
CASSLVGRAGGSTDTQYF
>TRBJ2-3|many|-|TRBV5-1
TGCGCCAGCAGTCGGGGTTCTAGCACAGATACGCAGTATTTT
CASSRGSSTDTQYF
>TRBJ1-5|many|TRBD1|TRBV14
TGTGCCAGCAGCGGACAGGGAGGCCAGCCCCAGCATTTT
CASSGQGGQPQHF
>TRBJ2-7|many|-|TRBV5-6
TGTGCCAGCAGCCTTGGAAGGGTTGAGCAGTACTTC
CASSLGRVEQYF
>TRBJ2-4|many|TRBD2|TRBV7-2
TGTGCCAGCAGCTTAGATGGTTTAGCGGGAGGGGCCAAAAACATTCAGTACTTC
CASSLDGLAGGAKNIQYF
>TRBJ2-7|many|TRBD1|TRBV7-9
TGTGCCAGCAGCCCCCGGGACAGGGGGTACGAGCAGTACTTC
CASSPRDRGYEQYF
>TRBJ2-1|many|TRBD2|TRBV29-1
TGCAGCGTTGAAGAACCCGGACTAGCGGACAATGAGCAGTTCTTC
CSVEEPGLADNEQFF
>TRBJ1-1|many|-|TRBV4-3
TGCGCCAGCAGCCAAGAGTCCTGGGGGAACACTGAAGCTTTCTTT
CASSQESWGNTEAFF
>TRBJ2-1|many|TRBD1|TRBV6-2/TRBV6-3
TGTGCCAGCAGTGGGGAAAACGGGACAGCGAATTACAATGAGCAGTTCTTC
CASSGENGTANYNEQFF
>TRBJ1-5|many|-|TRBV5-6
TGTGCCAGCAGCTTGGGTCGGGGTCAGCCCCAGCATTTT
CASSLGRGQPQHF